This TCR beta chain was recovered during a study of OX40 agonist ivuxolimab in advanced cancers. Across the study: It was ivuxolimab, an agonistic anti-OX40 (CD134) antibody, that patients were treated with. Patients received intravenous ivuxolimab every 2 weeks at 0.01 to 10 mg/kg.

Blood draws occurred at baseline, cycle 4 day 1, and cycle 7 day 1. The repertoire was sequenced with immunoSEQ multiplex PCR; TCRdb's copy has only in-frame clones and lacks some. The sample consists of roughly 69,000 clones, about 90% of them appearing once. V gave up 4 bases and J gave up 6 bases, with 22 bases separating them. This CDR3 contains 16 residues. Germline V gives CDR1 SNHLY, CDR2 FYNNEI. Points from the study as a whole: In the 0.1 to 3.0 mg/kg range, CD4+ and CD8+ blood T cells had expanded clonally by week 6.

Worth noting for this clone: Its specificity is not known.

The chain carries TRBV2 and TRBJ2-7, with D perhaps matching TRBD2 (6 bases). Here the sequenced sample was CD4+ or CD8+ T cells sorted from blood, taken in a trial of the OX40 agonist ivuxolimab. The TCR was taken from an adult with an advanced solid tumor such as melanoma, head and neck, liver or kidney cancer. The chain's CDR3 is CASSGGMDYSDSEQYF. Written as DNA, the CDR3 is TGTGCCAGCAGTGGGGGGATGGACTATTCAGACTCCGAGCAGTACTTC.